Listed below are T cell receptor beta chains from one sample, sequenced in a study of blood T cells in healthy people across ages. TCRdb re-called the 5' RACE reads through MiXCR, storing one row per CDR3 protein. The sample comprises some 710,000 distinct CDR3 sequences, 35% to 60% of which are singletons, and 18% rests with the top ten. The material sequenced was blood. The receptors were sampled from a man older than 75 in good health. The CDR3 runs from the conserved cysteine through the conserved F or W. The order of the fields is CDR3 DNA, CDR3 protein, D gene, J gene, V gene, clone size. The D gene is left open where the match is weak. The size field is filled for only some rows; it gives once, few, many or a size class.

TGCGCCAGCAGCTCGTCTAGCGTTTACAATGAGCAGTTCTTC | CASSSSSVYNEQFF | - | TRBJ2-1 | TRBV5-1 | many
TGCAGTGCTAGCCACGCCGGGACAAGGGGCCCCAAGGAGCAGTTCTTC | CSASHAGTRGPKEQFF | - | TRBJ2-1 | TRBV20-1 | -
TGTGCCAGCAGCTCGCTCCTTAGGTTGGCAGGGGGCCGAACCTACGAGCAGTACTTC | CASSSLLRLAGGRTYEQYF | TRBD1 | TRBJ2-7 | TRBV7-9 | -
TGTGCCAGCAGCCAAGGGGGGTTCGGGGCCAACATCCTGACTTTC | CASSQGGFGANILTF | - | TRBJ2-6 | TRBV3-1 | -
TGTGCCAGCAGCTCTGCCGGTAGCGGACGCACAGATACGCAGTATTTT | CASSSAGSGRTDTQYF | - | TRBJ2-3 | TRBV7-2 | many
TGCGCCAGCAGTGTCCAGGGGACCGTACGGTACTTC | CASSVQGTVRYF | - | TRBJ2-4 | TRBV10-2 | few
TGCGCCAGCAGCAACCGCGGGAAGGAATCCAACGAGCAGTACTTC | CASSNRGKESNEQYF | - | TRBJ2-7 | TRBV4-1 | -
TGTGCCAGCAGTACCATGCCCGGGGTACCGAATGAAAAACTGTTTTTT | CASSTMPGVPNEKLFF | - | TRBJ1-4 | TRBV7-2 | many
TGTGCCAGCAGCACCCGACAAGCAGCCCAAGAGACCCAGTACTTC | CASSTRQAAQETQYF | - | TRBJ2-5 | TRBV9 | few
TGTGCCTGGAGTGTAGGGGCTAGCTTCTATGAGCAGTTCTTC | CAWSVGASFYEQFF | - | TRBJ2-1 | TRBV30 | -
TGTGCCAGCAGTGACCTCAGGGGACAAGAGACCCAGTACTTC | CASSDLRGQETQYF | - | TRBJ2-5 | TRBV28 | -
TGTGCCAGCAGCTCCAGGGGTCGGACTGAAGCTTTCTTT | CASSSRGRTEAFF | - | TRBJ1-1 | TRBV12-3/TRBV12-4 | few
TGTGCCAGCACCTCACCGGGACAGGGGGCCAGCGGGGAGCTGTTTTTT | CASTSPGQGASGELFF | TRBD1 | TRBJ2-2 | TRBV6-2/TRBV6-3 | -
TGTGCCAGCAGCTTCCAATGGGGCCAACAAGAGACCCAGTACTTC | CASSFQWGQQETQYF | - | TRBJ2-5 | TRBV7-2 | few
TGCAGTGCTAGACCCCCAAATTCAGGGTCGCAAGAGGAGCAGTACTTC | CSARPPNSGSQEEQYF | - | TRBJ2-7 | TRBV20-1 | many
TGTGCCTGCAGCTTCCAAGGAGGGAGAGATTCACCCCTCCACTTT | CACSFQGGRDSPLHF | - | TRBJ1-6 | TRBV7-2 | -
TGTGCCAGCAGTTTCCTGCCCCACGAGCAGTACTTC | CASSFLPHEQYF | - | TRBJ2-7 | TRBV12-3/TRBV12-4 | many
TGCGCCAGCAGCAGACAGACAGGGCCGAGGGAGACCCAGTACTTC | CASSRQTGPRETQYF | TRBD1 | TRBJ2-5 | TRBV5-1 | -
TGTGCCAGCAGCTTAGGGGGGGCCCTTTACAATGAGCAGTTCTTC | CASSLGGALYNEQFF | - | TRBJ2-1 | TRBV7-2 | -
TGTGCCAGCAGTTTATTGGGTAGCGGGGTTCGGGAGCAGTACTTC | CASSLLGSGVREQYF | TRBD2 | TRBJ2-5 | TRBV27 | -
TGCAGTGCTAGACTACGAGCGGGCCAAGAGACCCAGTACTTC | CSARLRAGQETQYF | - | TRBJ2-5 | TRBV20-1 | -
TGCGCCAGCAGCCAACAGACAGGGGCTGGGAGGAACACCGGGGAGCTGTTTTTT | CASSQQTGAGRNTGELFF | TRBD1 | TRBJ2-2 | TRBV4-1 | -
TGTGCCAGCAGCTTAGAGCGGGACAGGGTTCAGTTCTTC | CASSLERDRVQFF | TRBD1 | TRBJ2-1 | TRBV11-1 | -
TGCAGTGCTAGACTGCGCCTTGCGCCAAGCGGCTCCTACAATGAGCAGTACTTC | CSARLRLAPSGSYNEQYF | - | TRBJ2-7 | TRBV20-1 | -
TGCAGTGCTAGAGATGGAAATGGAGTTAGAAATGAGCAGTTCTTC | CSARDGNGVRNEQFF | - | TRBJ2-1 | TRBV20-1 | -
TGTGCCAGCAGCCAAGCGTGGGCAGATACGCAGTATTTT | CASSQAWADTQYF | - | TRBJ2-3 | TRBV3-1 | -
TGCAGTGCTAGAGCCGTGACTAGCGGGCAACAAGAGACCCAGTACTTC | CSARAVTSGQQETQYF | TRBD2 | TRBJ2-5 | TRBV20-1 | few
TGTGCCAGCAGCAAAATCTCGACTAGGCAAGAGACCCAGTACTTC | CASSKISTRQETQYF | - | TRBJ2-5 | TRBV7-2 | many
TGTGCCAGCGGACCCCAAGTTATGGACGAGCAGTACTTC | CASGPQVMDEQYF | - | TRBJ2-7 | TRBV25-1 | -
TGTGTCGGCAGTCGTGAGACTAACTATGGCTACACCTTC | CVGSRETNYGYTF | - | TRBJ1-2 | TRBV27 | once
TGTGCCAGCAGTTTACCCGGACCGACGAACTACAATGAGCAGTTCTTC | CASSLPGPTNYNEQFF | - | TRBJ2-1 | TRBV12-3/TRBV12-4 | -
TGCGCCAGCAGCTGGCGGGGGAGGGATTCCGCTGAAGCTTTCTTT | CASSWRGRDSAEAFF | - | TRBJ1-1 | TRBV5-1 | few
TGCAGTGCTAGGACTCAGGGGGACATTCAGTACTTC | CSARTQGDIQYF | TRBD1 | TRBJ2-4 | TRBV20-1 | -
TGCAGCGTTGAAGTTCCGGGAGGGCCTTCCTTGTACAATGAGCAGTACTTC | CSVEVPGGPSLYNEQYF | TRBD2 | TRBJ2-7 | TRBV29-1 | once
TGCGCCAGCAGCGAGACCCGACAGGGCAATGAGCAGTACTTC | CASSETRQGNEQYF | TRBD1 | TRBJ2-7 | TRBV5-1 | -
TGCAGTGCCACAGACAGGGGCAGGGATCAGCCCCAGCATTTT | CSATDRGRDQPQHF | TRBD1 | TRBJ1-5 | TRBV20-1 | -
TGTGCCAGCTCACGGGAGGTCTACAATGAGCAGTTCTTC | CASSREVYNEQFF | TRBD2 | TRBJ2-1 | TRBV7-2 | -
TGTGCCAGCAGTTACGCAGACTCGCGGCAGCCCCAGCATTTT | CASSYADSRQPQHF | - | TRBJ1-5 | TRBV6-6 | -
TGTGCCAGCAGCCCGATCGGACAGTACGATGAGCAGTTCTTC | CASSPIGQYDEQFF | - | TRBJ2-1 | TRBV5-6 | -
TGCAGTGCTTCTACAGGGCGGCGGCGGGATTCACCCCTCCACTTT | CSASTGRRRDSPLHF | - | TRBJ1-6 | TRBV20-1 | -
TGTGCCAGCAGAAGCGGACCCCCCTACGAGCAGTACTTC | CASRSGPPYEQYF | - | TRBJ2-7 | TRBV3-1 | few
TGTGCCAGCAGTTTTGCCGAGACAAGCGTGAACACTGGAGCTTTCTTT | CASSFAETSVNTGAFF | - | TRBJ1-1 | TRBV12-3/TRBV12-4 | -
TGTGCCAGCAGGAAAGAGCGGACCTACAATGAGCAGTTCTTC | CASRKERTYNEQFF | - | TRBJ2-1 | TRBV6-5 | many